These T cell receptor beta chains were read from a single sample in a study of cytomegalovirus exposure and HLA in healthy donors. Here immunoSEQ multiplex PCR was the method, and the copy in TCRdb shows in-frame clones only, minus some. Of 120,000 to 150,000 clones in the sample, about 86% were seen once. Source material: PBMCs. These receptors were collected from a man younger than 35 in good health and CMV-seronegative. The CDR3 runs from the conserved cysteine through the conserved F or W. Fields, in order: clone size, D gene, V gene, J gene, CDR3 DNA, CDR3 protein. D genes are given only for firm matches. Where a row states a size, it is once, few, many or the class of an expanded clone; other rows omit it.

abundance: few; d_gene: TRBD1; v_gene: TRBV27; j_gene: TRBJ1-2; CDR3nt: TGTGCCAGCAGTCACGACAGGGGAAATGGCTACACCTTC; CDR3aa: CASSHDRGNGYTF
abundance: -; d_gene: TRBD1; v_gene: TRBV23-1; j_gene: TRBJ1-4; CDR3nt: TGCGCCAGCAGTCAGTTTCGGGACAGGGGGAGTGCAACTAATGAAAAACTGTTTTTT; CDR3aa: CASSQFRDRGSATNEKLFF
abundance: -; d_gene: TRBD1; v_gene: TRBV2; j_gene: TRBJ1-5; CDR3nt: TGTGCCAGCAGTCTAGGACAGGGGGCGAATCAGCCCCAGCATTTT; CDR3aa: CASSLGQGANQPQHF
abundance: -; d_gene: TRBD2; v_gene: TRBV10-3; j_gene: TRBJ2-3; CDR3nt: TGTGCCATCAAGCCATTGGAGACTAGCGGGAGAAGCACAGATACGCAGTATTTT; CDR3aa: CAIKPLETSGRSTDTQYF
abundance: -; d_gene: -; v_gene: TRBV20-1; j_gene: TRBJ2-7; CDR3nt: TGCAGTGCTAGTTCGGCCTACGAGCAGTACTTC; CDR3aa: CSASSAYEQYF
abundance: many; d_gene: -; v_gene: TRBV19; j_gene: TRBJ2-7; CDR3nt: TGTGCCAGTAGTATTCGTAGCGGCGGGCCCTACGAGCAGTACTTC; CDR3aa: CASSIRSGGPYEQYF
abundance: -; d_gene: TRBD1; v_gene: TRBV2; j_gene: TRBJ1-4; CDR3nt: TGTGCCAGCAGGAGAACAGGGGGCGTTGAAAAACTGTTTTTT; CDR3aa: CASRRTGGVEKLFF
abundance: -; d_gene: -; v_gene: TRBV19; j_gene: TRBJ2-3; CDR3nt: TGTGCCAGTAGTATTATCTGGAGCTCAAGCACAGATACGCAGTATTTT; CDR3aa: CASSIIWSSSTDTQYF
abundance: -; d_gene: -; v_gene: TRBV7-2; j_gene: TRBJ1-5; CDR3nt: TGTGCCAGCAGCGCATCGGGACACCCAAGGGACCAGCCCCAGCATTTT; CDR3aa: CASSASGHPRDQPQHF
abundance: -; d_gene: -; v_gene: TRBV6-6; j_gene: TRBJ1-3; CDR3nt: TGTGCCAGCAGTTACTCGAGGGCAGATACTGGAAACACCATATATTTT; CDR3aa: CASSYSRADTGNTIYF
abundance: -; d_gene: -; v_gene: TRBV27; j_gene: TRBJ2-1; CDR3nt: TGTGCCAGCAGTTTTAGGCTAGCCCTGGGTGAGCAGTTCTTC; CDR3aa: CASSFRLALGEQFF
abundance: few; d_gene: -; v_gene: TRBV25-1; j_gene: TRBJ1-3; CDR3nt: TGTGCCAGCAGTGTCAAAGGGGGAAGCTCTGGAAACACCATATATTTT; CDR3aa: CASSVKGGSSGNTIYF
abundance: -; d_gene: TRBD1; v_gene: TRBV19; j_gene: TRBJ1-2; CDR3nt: TGTGCCAGTAGCAGGGGGACTTTCTATGGCTACACCTTC; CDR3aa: CASSRGTFYGYTF
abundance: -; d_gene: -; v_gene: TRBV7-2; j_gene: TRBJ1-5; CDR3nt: TGTGCCAGCAGCTTAGCTCGGGATTATAGCAATCAGCCCCAGCATTTT; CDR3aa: CASSLARDYSNQPQHF
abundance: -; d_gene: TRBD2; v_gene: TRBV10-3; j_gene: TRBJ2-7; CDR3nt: TGTGCCATCAGCACGAACAGCGGGGGGGGAACCTACGAGCAGTACTTC; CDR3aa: CAISTNSGGGTYEQYF
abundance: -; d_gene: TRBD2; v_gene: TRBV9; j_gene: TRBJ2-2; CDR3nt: TGTGCCAGCAGCGTAGTAGCGGGAGGGCCGACCGGGGAGCTGTTTTTT; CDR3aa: CASSVVAGGPTGELFF
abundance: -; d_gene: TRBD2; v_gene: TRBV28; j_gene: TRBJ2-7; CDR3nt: TGTGCCAGCAGTTTCCACCTGCGGCTAGCGGGAGACGAAAACGAGCAGTACTTC; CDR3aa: CASSFHLRLAGDENEQYF
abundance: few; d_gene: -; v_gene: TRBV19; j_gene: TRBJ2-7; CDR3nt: TGTGCCAGCGCCACTTCCTACGAGCAGTACTTC; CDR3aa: CASATSYEQYF
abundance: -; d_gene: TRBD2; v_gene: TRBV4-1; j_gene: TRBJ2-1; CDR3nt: TGCGCCAGCAGAAAGGGACTAGCGGGCGACAATGAGCAGTTCTTC; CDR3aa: CASRKGLAGDNEQFF
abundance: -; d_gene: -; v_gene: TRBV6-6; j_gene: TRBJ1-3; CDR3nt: TGTGCCAGTAGTTTGACAGGACGCTCTGGAAACACCATATATTTT; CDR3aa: CASSLTGRSGNTIYF
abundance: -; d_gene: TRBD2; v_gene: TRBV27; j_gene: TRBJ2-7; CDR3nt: TGTGCCAGCAGTACTACAACTAGCGGGAGCCACGAGCAGTACTTC; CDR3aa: CASSTTTSGSHEQYF
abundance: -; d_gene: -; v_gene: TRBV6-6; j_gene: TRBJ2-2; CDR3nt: TGTGCCAGCAGTTACTCCGGGGGGCGCGTCACCGGGGAGCTGTTTTTT; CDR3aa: CASSYSGGRVTGELFF
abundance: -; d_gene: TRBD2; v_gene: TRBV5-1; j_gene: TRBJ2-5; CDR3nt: TGCGCCAGCAGCGAACACCGGACTAGCGGGGGTCCACGGGAGACCCAGTACTTC; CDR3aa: CASSEHRTSGGPRETQYF
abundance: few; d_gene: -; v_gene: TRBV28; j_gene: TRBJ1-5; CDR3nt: TGTGCCAGCAGTTTCGGGGGACAGCCCCAGCATTTT; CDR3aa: CASSFGGQPQHF
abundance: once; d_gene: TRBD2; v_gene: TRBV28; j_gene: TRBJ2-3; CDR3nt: TGTGCCAGCTCCGGGACTAGCGGGAGGCATAAAGAAGATACGCAGTATTTT; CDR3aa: CASSGTSGRHKEDTQYF
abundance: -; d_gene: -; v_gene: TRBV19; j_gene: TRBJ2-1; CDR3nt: TGTGCCAGTAGTATTGGGCCCGTCTCCTACAATGAGCAGTTCTTC; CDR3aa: CASSIGPVSYNEQFF
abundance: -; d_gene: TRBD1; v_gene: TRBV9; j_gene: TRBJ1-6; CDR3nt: TGTGCCAGCAGCGCCCGGACAGGGAGTAGCTCCTATAATTCACCCCTCCACTTT; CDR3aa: CASSARTGSSSYNSPLHF
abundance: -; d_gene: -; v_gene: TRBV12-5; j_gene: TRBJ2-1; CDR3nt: TGTGCTAGTGGTTTGCCACTCTATGAGCAGTTCTTC; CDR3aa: CASGLPLYEQFF
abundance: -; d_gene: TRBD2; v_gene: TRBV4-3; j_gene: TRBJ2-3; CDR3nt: TGCGCCAGCAGCCAAGACCCCGGGATAGCGGGAGTGGTTGGCACAGATACGCAGTATTTT; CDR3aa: CASSQDPGIAGVVGTDTQYF
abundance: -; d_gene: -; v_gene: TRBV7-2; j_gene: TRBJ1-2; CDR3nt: TGTGCCAGCAGCTTCCGGGCGACTGGACAAGGCTACACCTTC; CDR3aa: CASSFRATGQGYTF
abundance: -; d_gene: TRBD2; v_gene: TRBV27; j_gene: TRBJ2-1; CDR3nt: TGTGCCAGCAGTTTAGCGGGGGGCTACAATGAGCAGTTCTTC; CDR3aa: CASSLAGGYNEQFF
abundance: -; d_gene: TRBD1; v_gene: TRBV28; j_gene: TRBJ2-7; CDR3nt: TGTGCCAGCAGTTTTAAAGGGGGCCAGGGCGAGCAGTACTTC; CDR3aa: CASSFKGGQGEQYF
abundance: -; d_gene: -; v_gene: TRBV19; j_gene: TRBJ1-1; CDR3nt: TGTGCCAGTAGTAGCAGGGTTGAAGCTTTCTTT; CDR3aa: CASSSRVEAFF
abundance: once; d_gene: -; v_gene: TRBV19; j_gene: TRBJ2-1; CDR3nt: TGTGCCAGTAGTGCCCGAGGTGGTAGCTCCTACAATGAGCAGTTCTTC; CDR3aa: CASSARGGSSYNEQFF
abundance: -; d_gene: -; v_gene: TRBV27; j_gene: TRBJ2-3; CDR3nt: TGTGCCAGCAGTTTCTCACCGGGGAGAGATACGCAGTATTTT; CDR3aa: CASSFSPGRDTQYF
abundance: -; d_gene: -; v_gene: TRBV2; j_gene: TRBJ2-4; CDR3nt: TGTGCCAGCAGTGACATTGGGCTTGGCATTCAGTACTTC; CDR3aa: CASSDIGLGIQYF
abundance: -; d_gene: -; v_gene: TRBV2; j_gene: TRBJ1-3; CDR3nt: TGTGCCAGCAGTGATTTAGGAAACACCATATATTTT; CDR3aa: CASSDLGNTIYF
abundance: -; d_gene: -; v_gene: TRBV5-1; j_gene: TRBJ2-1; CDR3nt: TGCGCCAGCAGCTTTGAGGGAGGCTACAATGAGCAGTTCTTC; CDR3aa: CASSFEGGYNEQFF
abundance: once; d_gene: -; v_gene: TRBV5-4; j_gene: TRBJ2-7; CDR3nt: TGTGCCAGCAGCTTGCAGTTCTCCTACGAGCAGTACTTC; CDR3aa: CASSLQFSYEQYF
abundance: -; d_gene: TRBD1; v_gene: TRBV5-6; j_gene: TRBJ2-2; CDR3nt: TGTGCCAGCAGCACAGACAGGGGCCGTAACACCGGGGAGCTGTTTTTT; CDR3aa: CASSTDRGRNTGELFF
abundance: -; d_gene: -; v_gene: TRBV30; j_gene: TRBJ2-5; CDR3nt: TGTGCCTGGGGATCCGGGGAGACCCAGTACTTC; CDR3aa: CAWGSGETQYF
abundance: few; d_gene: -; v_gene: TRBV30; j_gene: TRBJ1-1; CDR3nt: TGTGCCTGGGGTCCGGGACTTACTGAAGCTTTCTTT; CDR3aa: CAWGPGLTEAFF
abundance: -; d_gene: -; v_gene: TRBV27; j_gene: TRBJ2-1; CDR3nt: TGTGCCAGCAGTTATACACAGGGCCTCTACGAGCAGTTCTTC; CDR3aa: CASSYTQGLYEQFF
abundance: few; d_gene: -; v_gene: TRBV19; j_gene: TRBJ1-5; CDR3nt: TGTGCCAGTAGTGCGCCGGGTGGGAATCAGCCCCAGCATTTT; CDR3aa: CASSAPGGNQPQHF
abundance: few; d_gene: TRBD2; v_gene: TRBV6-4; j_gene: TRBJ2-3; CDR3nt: TGTGCCAGCAGTGAAGCGGGGGGCACAGATACGCAGTATTTT; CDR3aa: CASSEAGGTDTQYF
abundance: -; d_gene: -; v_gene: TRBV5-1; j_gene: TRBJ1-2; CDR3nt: TGCGCCAGCAGCTTGGGGCAGGCGACCAACTATGGCTACACCTTC; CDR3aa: CASSLGQATNYGYTF
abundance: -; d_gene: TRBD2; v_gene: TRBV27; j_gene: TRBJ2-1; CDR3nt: TGTGCCAGCAGTTTAGAGCCGGGACTAGCGGGGGTGTACAATGAGCAGTTCTTC; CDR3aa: CASSLEPGLAGVYNEQFF
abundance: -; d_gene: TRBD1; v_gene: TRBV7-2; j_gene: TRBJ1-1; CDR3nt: TGTGCCAGCAGCCCAGACAGGGGGAAGGGTACTGAAGCTTTCTTT; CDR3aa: CASSPDRGKGTEAFF
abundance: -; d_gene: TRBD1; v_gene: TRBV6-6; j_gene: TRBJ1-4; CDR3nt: TGTGCCAGCAGATCGGACAGGGACAGCGAAAAACTGTTTTTT; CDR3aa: CASRSDRDSEKLFF
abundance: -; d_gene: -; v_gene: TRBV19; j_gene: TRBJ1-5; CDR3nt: TGTGCCAGTAGTATAGGTGTCTCCGGGCAGCCCCAGCATTTT; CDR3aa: CASSIGVSGQPQHF
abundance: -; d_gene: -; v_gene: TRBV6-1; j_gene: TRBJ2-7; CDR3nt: TGTGCCAGCAGTGAATCCCTCTCCTACGAGCAGTACTTC; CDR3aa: CASSESLSYEQYF
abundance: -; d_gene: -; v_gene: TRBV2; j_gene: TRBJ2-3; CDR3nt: TGTGCCAGCAGTGCCGACAGTGGGCTATTCTATACGCAGTATTTT; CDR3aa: CASSADSGLFYTQYF
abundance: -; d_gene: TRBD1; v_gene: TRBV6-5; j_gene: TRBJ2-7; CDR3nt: TGTGCCAGCAGCCGCCAAGACAAGGACAGGTCGGAGCAGTACTTC; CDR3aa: CASSRQDKDRSEQYF
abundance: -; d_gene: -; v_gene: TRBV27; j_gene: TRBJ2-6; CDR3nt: TGTGCCAGCAGTTTATTATCCCCCTCCTCTGGGGCCAACGTCCTGACTTTC; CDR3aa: CASSLLSPSSGANVLTF
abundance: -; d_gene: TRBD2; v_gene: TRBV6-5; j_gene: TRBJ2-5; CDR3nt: TGTGCCAGCAGTTACGTTGGGACTAGCGGGGAGACCCAGTACTTC; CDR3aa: CASSYVGTSGETQYF
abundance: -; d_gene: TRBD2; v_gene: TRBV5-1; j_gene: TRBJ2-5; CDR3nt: TGCGCCAGCAGCTTGACGCTAGCGGGAGGGCCGGGGGAGACCCAGTACTTC; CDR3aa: CASSLTLAGGPGETQYF
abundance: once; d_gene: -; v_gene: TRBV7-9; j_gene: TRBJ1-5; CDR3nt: TGTGCCAGCAGCTTTCAGGGAATTCAGCCCCAGCATTTT; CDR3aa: CASSFQGIQPQHF